This T cell receptor beta chain was sequenced for a study of CD8 T cells in Susac syndrome. About 0.45 to 1 ug RNA was reverse transcribed with random hexamers. MiXCR, applied by TCRdb to the immunoSEQ multiplex PCR reads, yields one record per CDR3 protein. This table has 180,000 or so distinct CDR3 sequences, around 96% appearing once. The CDR3 is made up of 14 amino acids. Germline V lookup: CDR1 MDHEN, CDR2 SYDVKM. V shed 4 bases, J shed 5 bases, and the junction held 8 bases outside the gene matches. This receptor was identified in a human donor in good health. The rearrangement joins TRBV28 to TRBJ2-7; 7 nucleotides align to TRBD2. The sample taken for sequencing was CD4+ T cells from PBMCs. The CDR3 region is CASSSPGEGDEQYF. In nucleotides, the CDR3 is TGTGCCAGCAGTTCCCCGGGGGAGGGAGACGAGCAGTACTTC.